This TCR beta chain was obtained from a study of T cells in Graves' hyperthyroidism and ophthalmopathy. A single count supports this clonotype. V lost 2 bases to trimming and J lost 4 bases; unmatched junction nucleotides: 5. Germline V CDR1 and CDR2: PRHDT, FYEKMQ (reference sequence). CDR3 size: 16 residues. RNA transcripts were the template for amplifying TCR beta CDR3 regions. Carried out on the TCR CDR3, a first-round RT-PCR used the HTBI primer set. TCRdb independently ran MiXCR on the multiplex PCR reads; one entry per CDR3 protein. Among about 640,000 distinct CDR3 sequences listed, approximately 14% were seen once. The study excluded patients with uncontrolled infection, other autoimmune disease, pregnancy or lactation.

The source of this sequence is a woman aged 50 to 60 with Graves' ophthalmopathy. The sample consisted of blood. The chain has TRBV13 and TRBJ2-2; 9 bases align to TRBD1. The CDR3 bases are TGTGCCAGCAGCTTACGGGGACAGGGTTTCACCGGGGAGCTGTTTTTT. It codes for CASSLRGQGFTGELFF.